This T cell receptor beta chain stems from a study of blood T cell repertoires in COVID-19. This clone was observed once. V gave up 3 bases and J gave up 7 bases; unmatched junction bases: 2. The CDR3 contains 14 residues. Germline CDR1 is MNHEY and CDR2 is SMNVEV (reference sequence). As processed by the authors: Estimation of nucleated cell counts relied on the amplification of reference gene primers. Some clones are missing from TCRdb's copy, which holds only in-frame ones; the method was immunoSEQ multiplex PCR. V and J calls plus clone size are reproduced from that table; the DNA served to infer D and trimming. The table records some 160,000 clones, just under 85% of them present only once.

Sequencing was done on a sample of PBMCs or T cells enriched from blood (not recorded which). This clonotype was obtained from a woman aged 40-49 years who had recovered from COVID-19. The rearrangement joins TRBV27 to TRBJ1-5; 11 bases are shared with TRBD1. The CDR3 loop reads CASSLGTGGQPQHF. The CDR3 bases are TGTGCCAGCAGTTTGGGGACAGGGGGGCAGCCCCAGCATTTT.